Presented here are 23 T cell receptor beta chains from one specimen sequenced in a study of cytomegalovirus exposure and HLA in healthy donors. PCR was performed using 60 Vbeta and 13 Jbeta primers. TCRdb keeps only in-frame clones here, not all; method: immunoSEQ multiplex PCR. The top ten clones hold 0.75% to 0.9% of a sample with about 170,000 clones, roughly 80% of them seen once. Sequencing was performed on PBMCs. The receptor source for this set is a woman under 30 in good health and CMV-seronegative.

The CDR3 bases are TGTGCCTGGAGTGGCACAGGACGTGGGTACGAGCAGTACTTC. It translates to CAWSGTGRGYEQYF. This chain joins TRBV30 and TRBJ2-7; tentatively, D is TRBD1 (5 bases). The CDR3 runs to 14 residues. Between the trimmed V and J ends, which lost 1 base and 4 bases, there was a span of 14 bases. Germline-derived CDR1 and CDR2 are GTSNPN and SVGIG (reference sequence).

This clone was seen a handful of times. For the CDR3, the DNA is TGTGCCAGCAGCTTAGGGAGCAGGGTGGCGGGAGTGGATACGCAGTATTTT. Its protein product is CASSLGSRVAGVDTQYF. The genes are TRBV7-2 and TRBJ2-3, with 7 bases lining up with TRBD2. The germline CDR1 and CDR2 sequences are SGHTA and FQGNSA. The length of the CDR3 is 17 residues. The V and J ends lost 1 base and 6 bases, in that order; junction bases with no gene match: 13.

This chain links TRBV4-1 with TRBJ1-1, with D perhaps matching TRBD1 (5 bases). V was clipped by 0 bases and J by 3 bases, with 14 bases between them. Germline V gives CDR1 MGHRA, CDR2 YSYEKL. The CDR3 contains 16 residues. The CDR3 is CASSQEARGGYTEAFF. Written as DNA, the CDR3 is TGCGCCAGCAGCCAAGAAGCCCGGGGGGGGTACACTGAAGCTTTCTTT.

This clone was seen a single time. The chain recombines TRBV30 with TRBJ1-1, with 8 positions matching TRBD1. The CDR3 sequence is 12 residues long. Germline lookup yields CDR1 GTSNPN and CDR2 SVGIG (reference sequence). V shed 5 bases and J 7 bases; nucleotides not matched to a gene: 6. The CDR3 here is CAWGGQVFEAFF. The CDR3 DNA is TGTGCCTGGGGGGGACAGGTTTTTGAAGCTTTCTTT.

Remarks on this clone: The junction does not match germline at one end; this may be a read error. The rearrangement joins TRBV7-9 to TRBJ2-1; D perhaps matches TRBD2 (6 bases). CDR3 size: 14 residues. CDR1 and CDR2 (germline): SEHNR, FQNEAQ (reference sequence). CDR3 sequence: CSSEREVNGDEQFF. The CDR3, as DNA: TGTTCCAGCGAAAGGGAGGTTAATGGGGATGAGCAGTTCTTC.

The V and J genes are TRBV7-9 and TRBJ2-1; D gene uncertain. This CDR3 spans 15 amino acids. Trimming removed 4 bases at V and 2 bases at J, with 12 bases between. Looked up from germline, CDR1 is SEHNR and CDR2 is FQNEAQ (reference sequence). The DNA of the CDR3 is TGTGCCAGCAGCTCCCGAGAGCCCCCCTACAATGAGCAGTTCTTC. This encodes CASSSREPPYNEQFF. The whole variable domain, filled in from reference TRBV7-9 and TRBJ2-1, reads DTGVSQNPRHKITKRGQNVTFRCDPISEHNRLYWYRQTLGQGPEFLTYFQNEAQLEKSRLLSDRFSAERPKGSFSTLEIQRTEQGDSAMYLCASSSREPPYNEQFFGPGTRLTVL.

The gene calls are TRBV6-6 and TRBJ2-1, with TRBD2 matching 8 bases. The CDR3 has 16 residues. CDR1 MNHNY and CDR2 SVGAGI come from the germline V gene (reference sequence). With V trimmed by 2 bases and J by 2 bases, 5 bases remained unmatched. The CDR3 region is CASSYEGAGAYNEQFF. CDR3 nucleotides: TGTGCCAGCAGTTACGAGGGAGCGGGAGCCTACAATGAGCAGTTCTTC.

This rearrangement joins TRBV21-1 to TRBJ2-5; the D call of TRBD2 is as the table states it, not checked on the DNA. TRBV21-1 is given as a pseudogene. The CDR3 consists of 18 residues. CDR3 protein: CASSNWRVCPSSQETQYF. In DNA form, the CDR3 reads TGTGCCAGCAGCAATTGGCGGGTTTGCCCCTCCTCCCAAGAGACCCAGTACTTC.

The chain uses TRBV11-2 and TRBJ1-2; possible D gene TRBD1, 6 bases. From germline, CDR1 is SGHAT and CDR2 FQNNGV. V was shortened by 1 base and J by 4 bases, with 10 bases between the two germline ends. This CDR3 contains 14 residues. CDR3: CASSLAAQGYGYTF. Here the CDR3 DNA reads TGTGCCAGCAGCTTAGCGGCACAGGGCTATGGCTACACCTTC.

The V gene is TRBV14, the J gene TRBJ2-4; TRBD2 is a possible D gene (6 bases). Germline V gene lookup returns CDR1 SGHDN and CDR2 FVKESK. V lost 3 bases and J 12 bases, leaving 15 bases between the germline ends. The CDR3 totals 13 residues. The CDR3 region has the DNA TGTGCCAGCAGCCAGGCTAGCGCCCTCACTCAGTACTTC. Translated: CASSQASALTQYF.

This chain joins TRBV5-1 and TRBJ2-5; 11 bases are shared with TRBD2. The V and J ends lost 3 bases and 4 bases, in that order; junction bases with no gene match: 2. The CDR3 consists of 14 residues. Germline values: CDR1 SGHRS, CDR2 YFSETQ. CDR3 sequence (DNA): TGCGCCAGCAGCTATGGACTAGCGGGAGAGACCCAGTACTTC. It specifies CASSYGLAGETQYF.

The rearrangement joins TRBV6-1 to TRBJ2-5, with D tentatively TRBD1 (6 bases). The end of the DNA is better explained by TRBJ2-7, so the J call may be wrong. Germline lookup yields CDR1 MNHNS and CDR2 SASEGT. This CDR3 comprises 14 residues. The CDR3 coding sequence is TGTGCCAGCAGTGTTAACAGGGTCTGGAGCGAGCAGTACTTC. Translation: CASSVNRVWSEQYF.

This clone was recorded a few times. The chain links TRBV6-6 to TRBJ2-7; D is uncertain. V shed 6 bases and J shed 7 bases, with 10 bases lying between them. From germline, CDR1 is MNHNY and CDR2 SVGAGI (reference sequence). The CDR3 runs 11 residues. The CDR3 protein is CASSPFSEQYF. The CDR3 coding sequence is TGTGCCAGCAGCCCCTTCTCTGAGCAGTACTTC.

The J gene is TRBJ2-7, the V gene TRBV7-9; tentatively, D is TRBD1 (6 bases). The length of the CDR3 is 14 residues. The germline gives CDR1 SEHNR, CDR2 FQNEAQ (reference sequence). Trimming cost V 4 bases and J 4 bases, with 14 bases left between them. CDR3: CASSYRDNPYEQYF. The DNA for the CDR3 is TGTGCCAGCAGCTACCGGGACAACCCTTACGAGCAGTACTTC. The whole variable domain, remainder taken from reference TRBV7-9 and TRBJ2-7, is DTGVSQNPRHKITKRGQNVTFRCDPISEHNRLYWYRQTLGQGPEFLTYFQNEAQLEKSRLLSDRFSAERPKGSFSTLEIQRTEQGDSAMYLCASSYRDNPYEQYFGPGTRLTVT.

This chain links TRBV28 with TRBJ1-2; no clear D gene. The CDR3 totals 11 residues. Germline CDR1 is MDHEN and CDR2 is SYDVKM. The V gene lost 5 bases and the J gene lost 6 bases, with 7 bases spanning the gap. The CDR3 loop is CASSSTDGYTF. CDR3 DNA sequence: TGTGCCAGCAGTAGTACAGATGGCTACACCTTC.

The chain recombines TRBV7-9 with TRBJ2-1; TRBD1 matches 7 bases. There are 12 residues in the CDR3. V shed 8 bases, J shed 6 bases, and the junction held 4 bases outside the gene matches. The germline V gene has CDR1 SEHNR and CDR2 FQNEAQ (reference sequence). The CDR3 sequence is CASQAGGNEQFF. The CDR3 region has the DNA TGTGCCAGCCAAGCAGGGGGCAATGAGCAGTTCTTC.

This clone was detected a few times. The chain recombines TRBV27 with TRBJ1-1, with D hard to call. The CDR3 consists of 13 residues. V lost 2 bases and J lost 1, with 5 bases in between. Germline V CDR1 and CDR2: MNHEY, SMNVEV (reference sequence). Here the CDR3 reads CASSLGGNTEAFF. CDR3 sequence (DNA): TGTGCCAGCAGTTTAGGCGGGAACACTGAAGCTTTCTTT.

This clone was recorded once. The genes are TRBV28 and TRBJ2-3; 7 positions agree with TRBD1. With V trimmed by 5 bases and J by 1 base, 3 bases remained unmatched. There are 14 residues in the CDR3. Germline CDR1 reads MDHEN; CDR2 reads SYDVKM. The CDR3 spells CASSLQGGTDTQYF. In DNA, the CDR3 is TGTGCCAGCAGTCTTCAGGGGGGCACAGATACGCAGTATTTT.

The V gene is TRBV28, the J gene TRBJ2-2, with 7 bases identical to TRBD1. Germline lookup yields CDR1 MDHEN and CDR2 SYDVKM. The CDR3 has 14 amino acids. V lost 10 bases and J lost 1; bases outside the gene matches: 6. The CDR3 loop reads CATTGTVNTGELFF. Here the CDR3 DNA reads TGTGCCACCACCGGGACAGTGAACACCGGGGAGCTGTTTTTT.

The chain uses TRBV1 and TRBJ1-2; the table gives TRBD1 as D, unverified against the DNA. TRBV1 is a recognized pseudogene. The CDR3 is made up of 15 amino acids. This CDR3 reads CTSSPSRQGPDGYTF. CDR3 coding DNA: TGCACCAGCAGCCCCTCACGACAGGGTCCGGATGGCTACACCTTC.

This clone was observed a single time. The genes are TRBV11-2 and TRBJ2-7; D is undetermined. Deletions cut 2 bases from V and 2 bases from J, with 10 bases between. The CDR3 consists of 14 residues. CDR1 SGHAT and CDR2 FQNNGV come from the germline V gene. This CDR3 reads CASSLSQVTYEQYF. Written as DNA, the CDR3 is TGTGCCAGCAGCTTATCCCAGGTAACCTACGAGCAGTACTTC.

CDR3 in amino acids: CASRSPASGRNYEQYF. In nucleotides, the CDR3 is TGTGCCAGCAGGTCACCCGCTAGCGGGAGGAACTACGAGCAGTACTTC. This chain uses TRBV6-4 with TRBJ2-7; TRBD2 agrees at 11 bases. There are 16 residues in the CDR3. Germline trimming cut 6 bases from V and 3 bases from J; bases unmatched to any gene: 10. Germline CDR1 reads MRHNA; CDR2 reads SNTAGT.

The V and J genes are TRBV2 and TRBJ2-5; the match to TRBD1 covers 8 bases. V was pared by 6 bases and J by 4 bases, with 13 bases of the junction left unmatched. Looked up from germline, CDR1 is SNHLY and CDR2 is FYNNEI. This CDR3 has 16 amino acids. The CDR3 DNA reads TGTGCCAGCAGGACGCCTTCCACAGGGGGAGGAGAGACCCAGTACTTC. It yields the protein CASRTPSTGGGETQYF. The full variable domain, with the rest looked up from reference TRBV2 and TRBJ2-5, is EPEVTQTPSHQVTQMGQEVILRCVPISNHLYFYWYRQILGQKVEFLVSFYNNEISEKSEIFDDQFSVERPDGSNFTLKIRSTKLEDSAMYFCASRTPSTGGGETQYFGPGTRLLVL.